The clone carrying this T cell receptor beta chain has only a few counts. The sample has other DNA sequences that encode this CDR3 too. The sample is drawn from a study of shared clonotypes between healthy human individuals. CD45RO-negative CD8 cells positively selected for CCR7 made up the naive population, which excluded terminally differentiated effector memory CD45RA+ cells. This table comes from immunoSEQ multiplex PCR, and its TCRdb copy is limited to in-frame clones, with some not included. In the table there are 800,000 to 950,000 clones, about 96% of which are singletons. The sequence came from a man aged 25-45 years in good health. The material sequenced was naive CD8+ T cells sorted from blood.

The CDR3 coding sequence is TGTGCCAGCAGCTTGGGGGTCTACGAGCAGTACTTC. It encodes CASSLGVYEQYF. The chain has TRBV13 and TRBJ2-7, with D perhaps assigned TRBD1 or TRBD2 (5 bases each). Between the trimmed V and J ends, which lost 3 bases and 3 bases, there was a span of 6 bases. The germline gives CDR1 PRHDT, CDR2 FYEKMQ (reference sequence). The CDR3 spans 12 residues. The full variable domain, with the rest looked up from reference TRBV13 and TRBJ2-7, is AAGVIQSPRHLIKEKRETATLKCYPIPRHDTVYWYQQGPGQDPQFLISFYEKMQSDKGSIPDRFSAQQFSDYHSELNMSSLELGDSALYFCASSLGVYEQYFGPGTRLTVT.